This T cell receptor (beta chain) was recorded in a study of cytomegalovirus exposure and HLA in healthy donors (dated by TCRdb to about 2017). At the level of the whole study: An earlier analysis of roughly 630 of the donors reported 250 to 300 Gb of sequence data and around 120 million unique TCR beta sequences from 150 million to 200 million T cells. Typing coverage differed by locus: A, B, C, DRB1 and DQB1 were typed in roughly 629-630 donors, DQA1 in about 560, DPA1 in over 600, and DPB1 in 400 to 490. In a later genetic analysis, genome-wide SNP genotypes for about three fifths of the roughly 670 donors were used, and that subset was treated as a discovery cohort. To study patterns of TCR occurrence, a later analysis re-analyzed previously published TCR beta repertoires from just over 650 donors and added high-resolution HLA genotyping. Among 350 to 400 genotyped donors of the cohort, an average of 235,054 unique TCR beta nucleotide sequences were sequenced per donor, around a sixth of them non-productive. Rather than using new phenotypic data, the later analysis identified candidate immune exposures from TCR beta sequences and from how often those sequences occurred across donors. The T cell repertoires of 666 subjects were profiled by immunosequencing and related to cytomegalovirus serostatus. To predict cytomegalovirus infection status, the study combined high-throughput TCR immunosequencing, statistical association of individual TCRs with disease status, and machine learning. Donor age, sex, ethnicity and CMV serostatus were compiled together with the repertoire data. Four to six DR-DQ haplotypes were handled as single units for association and clustering, since linkage in the cohort was strong. The aim of the study was to test whether cataloging public T cell receptors could identify signatures of past pathogen exposure. To decide whether each TCR beta V gene segment behaved as functional or pseudogenic, an earlier analysis of some 600 of the donors relied on high-throughput TCR beta sequencing. All discovery cohort repertoires had been generated using a single sequencing platform. Both class I and class II loci were covered by HLA typing, at four-digit resolution. Around 300 gigabases of sequencing data and tens of millions of unique TCR sequences were included in an early release covering roughly 600 HLA-typed donors. The genetic ancestry cluster associated with self-reported Caucasian donors included 81% of the approximately 410 genotyped donors. In addition to the first cohort of 666 subjects, a separate validation cohort of about 120 different subjects was used. Points the paper makes about the study in general: Compared with the approximately 700-donor mean, donors in an Asian-associated ancestry cluster had fewer N-insertions in productive TCRs, according to a later genetic analysis. In vitro tests confirmed that a few of the cytomegalovirus-associated TCR beta chains recognize cytomegalovirus antigens. The authors suggested that the approach could potentially be extended to other disease states and immunological phenotypes. In a later analysis, TCR association rates were found to vary across HLA loci, with the most associated TCRs seen for DRB1 alleles and the fewest for HLA-C alleles. The only immune exposure information available for the cohort was CMV serostatus. V-gene and J-gene trimming of TCR beta chains was associated with a missense DCLRE1C variant in a later genetic analysis, and the association was replicated in an independent cohort. Correlated functional status among segregating V segments might reflect linkage disequilibrium, but an unknown experimental factor could not be ruled out. The study listed 150 to 200 TCR beta chains as associated with cytomegalovirus. A later analysis found that HLA-associated TCR beta chains were more clonally expanded and had lower generation probabilities than equally common non-associated chains. According to a later analysis, parvovirus B19, influenza, CMV and Epstein-Barr virus appeared linked to several top co-occurrence clusters. In a later analysis, most CMV-associated TCR beta chains were found to appear HLA-restricted, with HLA associations seemingly driven largely by CMV exposure. A cluster of highly shared sequence variants was judged likely to represent a technical artifact of the sequencing pipeline. This cohort had only TCR beta chains sequenced, and the lack of alpha or paired-chain data limited which features could be detected. Presence/absence analyses assumed roughly uniform sequencing depth across donors, an assumption that may not hold. When HLA alleles, especially DR and DQ, strongly co-occurred, attributing TCR associations to individual alleles was difficult. A further reported finding was that TCR beta sequences accurately predicted the HLA-A and HLA-B alleles for most subjects in the first cohort. Because HLA typing was unavailable for some donors at each locus, only the typed subset was used in association tests. Because counts were too low, under 20 rarely observed V segments, including chromosome 9 orphons, were left out of the earlier analysis of approximately 580 of the donors. Some IMGT-functional V segments, including TRBV6-2 and TRBV6-3, could not be distinguished by the 87-base-pair reads and were therefore excluded. An earlier analysis of roughly 570 of the donors showed that most TCR beta V segments appeared in productive rearrangements either about 87% or about 30% of the time, which broadly matched IMGT annotations. While some public TCRs were present in many individuals, most TCR sequences turned up only very rarely across donors. In both the original and validation cohorts, the classifier was reported to diagnose cytomegalovirus status with high specificity and sensitivity. Specific HLA alleles were associated with over 15,000 TCR beta sequences at a false discovery rate of 0.05 in a later analysis.

The cohort comprised several hundred healthy bone marrow donors. Cohort members were all nominally healthy when sampled, although unrecorded immune exposures were likely present. The donor was CMV seropositive and belonged to the group of a few hundred seropositive cohort members. Every donor gave a peripheral blood sample, and the peripheral blood mononuclear cells from that sample were used for TCR beta sequencing. The Qiagen DNeasy Blood Extraction Kit was used to extract genomic DNA from the blood cell samples. Library method: the immunoSEQ multiplex PCR assay. For the multiplex PCR, a mixture combining 60 forward primers for TCR Vbeta segments and 13 reverse primers for TCR Jbeta segments was used. The CDR3 region of rearranged TCR beta genes was amplified from genomic DNA with a multiplex PCR assay. The Illumina HiSeq System was used to sequence the amplified TCR beta libraries as 87-base-pair reads. Concerning the study's data processing: In a later analysis, roughly 80 million unique TCR beta chains were counted across the 500 to 850 repertoires, and roughly 10 million of these chains were shared by at least two donors. A nearest-neighbor algorithm error-corrected the raw reads and collapsed the reads into unique sequences, merging closely related sequences to remove PCR and sequencing errors. V, D and J gene segments were assigned by aligning CDR3 sequences to IMGT reference sequences. For a sequence to be retained, at least a six-nucleotide match to both a V gene segment and a J gene segment was required. A rearrangement counted as productive if the CDR3 had no stop codons and remained in frame with V and J, and every other rearrangement counted as non-productive. Following IMGT convention, CDR3 was defined as the stretch from the second conserved V-encoded cysteine to the conserved J-encoded phenylalanine. The earlier analysis of a few hundred of the donors excluded any sequence lacking an unambiguous match to a single V gene segment. An earlier analysis of several hundred of the donors called V segments functional above 56.7% productive rearrangements and segregating when the between-donor standard deviation exceeded 5%. A statistical classification framework was developed to diagnose cytomegalovirus status using the catalog of TCR beta chain sequences. In a later analysis, TCR nucleotide sequences were compared against IMGT/GENE-DB human TR gene sequences so that V and J genes could be assigned. Using the TCRdist pipeline, a later analysis assigned CDR3 sequences along with most-parsimonious VDJ recombination scenarios. A later analysis defined each TCR beta chain by its CDR3 amino acid sequence plus V-gene family, and excluded reads lacking a unique V-gene family. To address suspected cross-contamination and a sequencing artifact, a later analysis removed 592 highly shared, low-generation-probability nucleotide sequences. For each public chain, a later analysis derived a clonal expansion index from normalized ranks of inferred template counts within each repertoire. Generation probabilities in a later analysis came from a VDJ recombination model fitted to out-of-frame rearrangements, and those results were checked against IGoR. In a later analysis, hypergeometric tests were used to score TCR-TCR, TCR-HLA and TCR-CMV co-occurrence, with a repertoire-size bias correction applied to TCR pairs. In a later analysis, false discovery rates were estimated by permuting HLA or CMV assignments 20 times. In a later analysis, co-occurring TCRs were grouped with DBSCAN, and TCRdist sequence similarity was added when clustering was performed within HLA-allele-positive subsets. Repertoires with fewer than 30,000 or more than 120,000 public chains were left out of co-occurrence clustering, as were several repertoires with anomalous nucleotide sharing. Not all clones reach the TCRdb copy of this immuneACCESS table, which keeps in-frame sequences only. Checked studies attribute under half of the gap to unresolved V genes and leave the rest unexplained. From that table come the V and J calls and clone size; the DNA was used to work out D and trimming. Recorded for this sample are under 150,000 clones; about 9.1% of them occurred a single time. Together, the top ten hold roughly 6.4% of the sample.

This clone has more than one count but fewer than ten. This receptor's antigen is unknown. Base qualities are not provided; no much larger clone lies one nucleotide away. Trimming accounts for 10 bases at V and 9 bases at J, while the number of junction bases matched to no gene is 19. Taken from the germline V gene (reference sequence), the CDR1 and CDR2 loops are MNHEY and SMNVEV. From the cysteine through the phenylalanine, the CDR3 covers 17 amino acids. Only CDR3 DNA remains: 51 bases, in frame from the first base. This TCR was recovered from a woman aged 40 to 50 in good health and CMV-seropositive. Sequenced input: PBMCs. Rearrangement joined TRBV27 to TRBJ2-4; 12 nucleotides in the junction match TRBD2. The DNA sequence reads TGTGCCACCAAGAGACTAGCGGGGGCCCTGACTGGTTCCATTCAGTACTTC. This translates into CATKRLAGALTGSIQYF.